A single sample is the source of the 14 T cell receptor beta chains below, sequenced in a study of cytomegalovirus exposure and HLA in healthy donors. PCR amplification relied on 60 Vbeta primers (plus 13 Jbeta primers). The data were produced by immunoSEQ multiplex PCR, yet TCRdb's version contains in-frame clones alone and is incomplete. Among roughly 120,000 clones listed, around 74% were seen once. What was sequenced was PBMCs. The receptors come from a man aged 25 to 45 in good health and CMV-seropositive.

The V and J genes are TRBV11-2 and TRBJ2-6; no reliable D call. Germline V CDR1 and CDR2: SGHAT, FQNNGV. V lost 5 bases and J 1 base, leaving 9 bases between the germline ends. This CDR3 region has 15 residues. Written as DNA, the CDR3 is TGTGCCAGCAGCGTGAGTCTGTCTGGGGCCAACGTCCTGACTTTC. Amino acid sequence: CASSVSLSGANVLTF.

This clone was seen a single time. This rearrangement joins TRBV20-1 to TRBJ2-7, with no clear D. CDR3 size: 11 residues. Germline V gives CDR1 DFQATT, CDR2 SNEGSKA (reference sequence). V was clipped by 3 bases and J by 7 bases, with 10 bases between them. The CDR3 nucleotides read TGCAGTGCTAGCCTCCATGAGGAGCAGTACTTC. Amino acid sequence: CSASLHEEQYF.

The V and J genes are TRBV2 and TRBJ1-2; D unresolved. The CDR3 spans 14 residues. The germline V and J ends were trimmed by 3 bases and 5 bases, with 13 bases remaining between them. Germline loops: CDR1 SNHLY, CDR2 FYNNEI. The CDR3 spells CASSDSRMDYGYTF. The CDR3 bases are TGTGCCAGCAGTGATTCCAGGATGGATTATGGCTACACCTTC.

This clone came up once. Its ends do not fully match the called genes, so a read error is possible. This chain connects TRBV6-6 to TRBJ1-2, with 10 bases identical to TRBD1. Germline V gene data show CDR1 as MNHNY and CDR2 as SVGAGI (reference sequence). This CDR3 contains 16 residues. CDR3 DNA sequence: TGTGCCAGCAGTTACTCGGGACAGGGGAACAACTATGGCTACCCCTTC. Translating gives CASSYSGQGNNYGYPF.

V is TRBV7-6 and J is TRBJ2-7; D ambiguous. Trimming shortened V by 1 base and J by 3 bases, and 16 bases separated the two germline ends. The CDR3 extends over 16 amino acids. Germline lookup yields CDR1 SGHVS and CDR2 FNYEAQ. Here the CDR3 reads CASSLEVGGENYEQYF. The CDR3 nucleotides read TGTGCCAGCAGCTTAGAAGTTGGTGGAGAGAACTACGAGCAGTACTTC.

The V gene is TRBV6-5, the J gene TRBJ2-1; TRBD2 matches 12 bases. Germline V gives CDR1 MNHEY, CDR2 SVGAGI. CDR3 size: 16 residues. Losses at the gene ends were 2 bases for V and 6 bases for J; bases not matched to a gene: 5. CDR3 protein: CASSYQLAGGRNEQFF. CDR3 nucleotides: TGTGCCAGCAGTTACCAACTAGCGGGGGGCCGCAATGAGCAGTTCTTC.

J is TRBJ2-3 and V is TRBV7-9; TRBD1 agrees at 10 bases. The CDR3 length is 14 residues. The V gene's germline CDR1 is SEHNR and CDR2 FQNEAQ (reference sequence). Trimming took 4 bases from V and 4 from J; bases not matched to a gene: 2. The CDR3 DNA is TGTGCCAGCAGCTCGGACAGGGGGTCAGATACGCAGTATTTT. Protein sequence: CASSSDRGSDTQYF.

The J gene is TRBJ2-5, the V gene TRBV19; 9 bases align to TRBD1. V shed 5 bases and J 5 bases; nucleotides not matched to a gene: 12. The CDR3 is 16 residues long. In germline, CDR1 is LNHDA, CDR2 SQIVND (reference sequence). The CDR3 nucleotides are TGTGCCAGTAGTGCGACAGGGGGAAGGGCTTGGGAGACCCAGTACTTC. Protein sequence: CASSATGGRAWETQYF.

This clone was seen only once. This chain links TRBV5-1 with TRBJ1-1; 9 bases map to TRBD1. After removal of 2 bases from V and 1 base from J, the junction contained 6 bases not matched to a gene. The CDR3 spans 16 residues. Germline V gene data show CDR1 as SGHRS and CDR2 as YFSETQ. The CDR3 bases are TGCGCCAGCAGCTTTGACAGGGGGTGGGAGAACACTGAAGCTTTCTTT. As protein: CASSFDRGWENTEAFF.

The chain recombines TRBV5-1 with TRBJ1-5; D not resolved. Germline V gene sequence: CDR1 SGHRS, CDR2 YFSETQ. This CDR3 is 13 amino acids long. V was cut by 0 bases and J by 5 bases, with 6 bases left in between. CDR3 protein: CASSLGGDQPQHF. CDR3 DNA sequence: TGCGCCAGCAGCTTGGGGGGAGATCAGCCCCAGCATTTT.

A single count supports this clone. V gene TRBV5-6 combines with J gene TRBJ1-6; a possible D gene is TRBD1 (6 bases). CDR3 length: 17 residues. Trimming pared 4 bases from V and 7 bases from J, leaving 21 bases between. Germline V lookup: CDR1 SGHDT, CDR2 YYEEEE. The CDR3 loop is CASSRGTSRGPNSPLHF. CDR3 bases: TGTGCCAGCAGCCGTGGGACATCTAGGGGTCCCAATTCACCCCTCCACTTT.

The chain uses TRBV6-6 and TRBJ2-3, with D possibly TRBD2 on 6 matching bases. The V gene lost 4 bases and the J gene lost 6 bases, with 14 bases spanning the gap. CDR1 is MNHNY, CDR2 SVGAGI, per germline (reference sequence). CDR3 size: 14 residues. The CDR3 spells CASSFRGKADTQYF. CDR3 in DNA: TGTGCCAGCAGTTTTCGCGGGAAGGCGGATACGCAGTATTTT.

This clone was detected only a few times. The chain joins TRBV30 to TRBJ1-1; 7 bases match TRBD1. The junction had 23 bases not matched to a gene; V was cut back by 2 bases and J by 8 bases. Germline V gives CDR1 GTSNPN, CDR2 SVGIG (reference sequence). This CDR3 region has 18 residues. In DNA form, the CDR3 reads TGTGCCTGGAGTTTAAAGACAGGGATGGTCGTTTTTAATGGGGAAGCTTTCTTT. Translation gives CAWSLKTGMVVFNGEAFF.

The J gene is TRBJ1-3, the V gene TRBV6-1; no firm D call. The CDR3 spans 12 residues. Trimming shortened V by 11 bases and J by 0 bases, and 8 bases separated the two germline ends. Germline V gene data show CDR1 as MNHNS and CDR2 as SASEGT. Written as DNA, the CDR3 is TGTGCCGGAGGGATCTCTGGAAACACCATATATTTT. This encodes CAGGISGNTIYF.